The clone carrying this TCR beta chain showed up just a few times. Its antigen remains unidentified. The CDR3 extends over 15 amino acids. Between the trimmed V and J ends, which lost 6 bases and 6 bases, there was a span of 17 bases. Next came a second PCR, run for 7 to 11 cycles, which used a sample-barcoded 5' primer along with a J-beta primer mix. Every cDNA was tagged by a template-switch adaptor with 12 random nucleotides. Using its own MiXCR run on the 5' RACE reads, TCRdb lists one record per CDR3 protein. The data contain roughly 1.6 million distinct CDR3 sequences, about 35% of them singletons. This record belongs to a study of blood T cells in healthy people across ages. Study-level results: Strong correlation was found linking TCR beta diversity to naive T cell percentage. It was not possible, with unsorted PBMCs, to conclusively compare naive and antigen-experienced cells.

This sequence joins TRBV12-3 or TRBV12-4 and TRBJ1-4; TRBD1 is a possible D gene (6 bases). The sequenced material came from blood. This TCR was sampled from a woman aged 25-40 years in good health. CDR3 sequence: CASSPEGGEHEKLFF. The DNA of the CDR3 is TGTGCCAGCAGCCCCGAGGGGGGCGAACATGAAAAACTGTTTTTT.